Presented here are 30 T cell receptor beta chains from one specimen sequenced in a study of shared clonotypes between healthy human individuals. TCRdb's table, derived via immunoSEQ multiplex PCR, lists solely in-frame clones and lacks some. The profile shows roughly 410,000 clones, 96% of them singletons. The sequenced sample consisted of memory CD8+ T cells sorted from blood. Subset described: CD45RO+ cells pooled with CCR7-negative TemRA cells. The receptor source for this set is a man aged 25 to 40 in good health.

The sample holds one count of this clone. The chain recombines TRBV18 with TRBJ1-3; a possible D gene is TRBD1 (6 bases). Germline CDR1 KGHSH, CDR2 LQKENI. V was trimmed by 1 base and J by 6 bases, leaving 16 bases between them. This CDR3 comprises 16 residues. CDR3 sequence (DNA): TGTGCCAGCTCACCACGGAATCTACAGGGAGAAAACACCATATATTTT. It specifies CASSPRNLQGENTIYF.

The chain couples TRBV28 to TRBJ1-5; TRBD1 is a possible D gene (5 bases). The CDR3 length is 14 residues. Trimming pared 3 bases from V and 3 bases from J, leaving 9 bases between. CDR1 and CDR2 (germline): MDHEN, SYDVKM. Written as DNA, the CDR3 is TGTGCCAGCAGTTTCCCCAGGGTCAATCAGCCCCAGCATTTT. Its translation: CASSFPRVNQPQHF.

The chain combines TRBV18 with TRBJ2-4; TRBD2 matches 10 bases. CDR3 size: 16 residues. The germline CDR1 and CDR2 sequences are KGHSH and LQKENI. V shed 3 bases and J 1 base; nucleotides not matched to a gene: 3. The CDR3 nucleotides are TGTGCCAGCTCACCGCCGGGACTAGCGGCCAAAAACATTCAGTACTTC. This translates into CASSPPGLAAKNIQYF.

The rearrangement links TRBV4-1 to TRBJ2-7; no clear D. Between the trimmed V and J ends, which lost 2 bases and 0 bases, there was a span of 5 bases. Per germline, CDR1 MGHRA and CDR2 YSYEKL. The CDR3 loop spans 13 amino acids. The chain's CDR3 is CASSQSISYEQYF. CDR3 DNA: TGCGCCAGCAGCCAATCCATCTCCTACGAGCAGTACTTC.

The V and J genes are TRBV5-6 and TRBJ2-7; tentative D call: TRBD2 (6 bases). The CDR3 has 15 amino acids. Deletions cut 2 bases from V and 5 bases from J, with 17 bases between. Germline lookup yields CDR1 SGHDT and CDR2 YYEEEE. CDR3 sequence reads: CASSFAVGGWDEQYF. In DNA form, the CDR3 reads TGTGCCAGCAGCTTCGCGGTTGGGGGGTGGGACGAGCAGTACTTC.

The CDR3 here is CASSPGQGSLNIQYF. For the CDR3, the DNA is TGCGCCAGCAGCCCTGGACAGGGGTCGTTGAACATTCAGTACTTC. This chain links TRBV5-1 with TRBJ2-4; TRBD1 matches at 9 bases. The CDR3 contains 15 residues. Trimming removed 4 bases from V and 7 bases from J; junction bases left unmatched: 9. CDR1 and CDR2 from the germline V gene are SGHRS and YFSETQ.

The V gene is TRBV10-3, the J gene TRBJ2-7, with 7 nucleotides matching TRBD2. V shed 6 bases and J 3 bases; nucleotides not matched to a gene: 11. Germline V gene data show CDR1 as ENHRY and CDR2 as SYGVKD. CDR3 length equals 15 residues. The CDR3 sequence is CAISISAGLFYEQYF. Written as DNA, the CDR3 is TGTGCCATCAGCATTTCGGCGGGACTATTCTACGAGCAGTACTTC.

The chain joins TRBV4-1 to TRBJ1-4; D is undetermined. Germline CDR1 is MGHRA and CDR2 is YSYEKL. CDR3 size: 15 residues. V lost 6 bases, J lost 0 bases, and 11 bases lay in between. CDR3 region: CASSPGLATNEKLFF. In DNA form, the CDR3 reads TGCGCCAGCAGTCCAGGACTCGCAACTAATGAAAAACTGTTTTTT.

The chain recombines TRBV6-1 with TRBJ1-2, with TRBD1 identical over 8 bases. V was clipped by 5 bases and J by 2 bases; unmatched bases: 4. The CDR3 length is 14 residues. Per the germline V gene, CDR1 is MNHNS and CDR2 is SASEGT. CDR3 sequence reads: CASSLRTGNYGYTF. CDR3 nucleotide sequence: TGTGCCAGCAGTCTCCGGACAGGGAACTATGGCTACACCTTC.

The rearrangement joins TRBV29-1 to TRBJ1-5; D not resolved. Trimming shortened V by 5 bases and J by 0 bases, and 8 bases separated the two germline ends. CDR1 and CDR2 (germline): SQVTM, ANQGSEA. The CDR3 runs to 13 residues. The CDR3 here is CSVSGNSNQPQHF. The DNA of the CDR3 is TGCAGCGTTTCGGGGAATAGCAATCAGCCCCAGCATTTT.

This clone appeared a single time. J is TRBJ2-1 and V is TRBV7-9; 10 nucleotides agree with TRBD2. Germline loops: CDR1 SEHNR, CDR2 FQNEAQ (reference sequence). The CDR3 runs 16 residues. V lost 2 bases to trimming and J lost 6 bases; unmatched junction nucleotides: 7. CDR3 nucleotide sequence: TGTGCCAGCAGCTTAATACTAGCGGGGAAAGGCAATGAGCAGTTCTTC. This encodes CASSLILAGKGNEQFF.

The chain has TRBV4-2 and TRBJ2-1, with 14 bases aligning to TRBD2. This CDR3 has 19 residues. The germline V gene has CDR1 LGHNA and CDR2 YNFKEQ. The junction had 12 bases not matched to a gene; V was cut back by 4 bases and J by 4 bases. The CDR3 nucleotides are TGTGCCAGCAGCCGCACAGGACTAGCGGGAGGCAACGCTTACAATGAGCAGTTCTTC. Translating gives CASSRTGLAGGNAYNEQFF.

The CDR3 spells CATRTSGAVEQYF. DNA of the CDR3: TGTGCCACCCGGACTAGCGGAGCCGTCGAGCAGTACTTC. This chain joins TRBV19 and TRBJ2-7, with 10 positions matching TRBD2. CDR3 size: 13 residues. Germline lookup yields CDR1 LNHDA and CDR2 SQIVND (reference sequence). The J segment lost 6 bases and the V segment lost 10 bases, leaving 9 bases of the junction unmatched.

Note on this clone: At one boundary the junction diverges from the germline segment, which might be a read error. The rearrangement joins TRBV2 to TRBJ2-5; D is uncertain. Germline assignment: CDR1 SNHLY and CDR2 FYNNEI. The CDR3 is 12 residues long. The CDR3: CASSVTVEAQYF. The CDR3 nucleotides are TGTGCCAGCAGCGTCACAGTAGAGGCCCAGTACTTC.

The genes are TRBV23-1 and TRBJ2-7, with 9 bases matching TRBD1. TRBV23-1 is an ORF; its function is uncertain. Trimming at V came to 4 bases and at J to 6 bases, leaving 10 bases not matched to a gene. CDR3 size: 15 residues. As DNA, the CDR3 is TGCGCCAGCAGTCTTCGGGACAGGGTCCACGGCGAGCAGTACTTC. The encoded protein is CASSLRDRVHGEQYF.

The rearrangement uses TRBV10-1 and TRBJ1-2; D remains unclear. There are 13 residues in the CDR3. V was trimmed by 1 base and J by 1 base, leaving 4 bases between them. The germline CDR1 and CDR2 sequences are WNHNN and SYGVQD (reference sequence). CDR3 in DNA: TGCGCCAGCAGTGAGTTTTATAACTATGGCTACACCTTC. Amino acid sequence: CASSEFYNYGYTF.

This chain uses TRBV6-1 with TRBJ2-7, with D hard to call. Per germline, CDR1 MNHNS and CDR2 SASEGT. The length of the CDR3 is 12 residues. Trimming stripped 1 base from V and 2 bases from J, with 3 bases between. The CDR3 protein is CASSEDAYEQYF. Written as DNA, the CDR3 is TGTGCCAGCAGTGAAGACGCCTACGAGCAGTACTTC.

This clone was recorded once. The rearrangement joins TRBV7-9 to TRBJ2-4, with D possibly TRBD1 on 5 matching bases. This CDR3 contains 16 residues. The V end was cut by 5 bases, the J end by 0 bases, with 14 bases between. The V gene's germline CDR1 is SEHNR and CDR2 FQNEAQ (reference sequence). This CDR3 reads CASSPLTALAKNIQYF. CDR3 coding DNA: TGTGCCAGCAGCCCACTGACAGCGCTAGCCAAAAACATTCAGTACTTC.

The genes are TRBV5-5 and TRBJ1-4; 8 bases match TRBD1. Looked up from germline, CDR1 is SGHKS and CDR2 is YYEKEE (reference sequence). The length of the CDR3 is 16 residues. The V segment lost 3 bases and the J segment 2 bases; nucleotides outside the gene matches: 6. CDR3 loop: CASSSGQGRTNEKLFF. CDR3 sequence (DNA): TGTGCCAGCAGCTCCGGACAGGGAAGGACTAATGAAAAACTGTTTTTT.

The chain joins TRBV5-1 to TRBJ2-5; 11 bases map to TRBD2. The CDR3 length is 15 residues. Germline loops: CDR1 SGHRS, CDR2 YFSETQ. The trim removed 1 base at V and 5 bases at J, leaving 4 bases unmatched. DNA for the CDR3: TGCGCCAGCAGCTTGCTAGCGGGAGGTGGGGAGACCCAGTACTTC. Translation: CASSLLAGGGETQYF. The full variable domain, completed using reference TRBV5-1 and TRBJ2-5, is KAGVTQTPRYLIKTRGQQVTLSCSPISGHRSVSWYQQTPGQGLQFLFEYFSETQRNKGNFPGRFSGRQFSNSRSEMNVSTLELGDSALYLCASSLLAGGGETQYFGPGTRLLVL.

V and J are TRBV1 and TRBJ2-7; the table's TRBD1 call for D was not verified on the DNA. TRBV1 counts as a pseudogene. This CDR3 comprises 15 residues. The CDR3 DNA reads TGCACCAGCAGCCACCCGGGACATAGCTCCTACGAGCAGTACTTC. Amino acids: CTSSHPGHSSYEQYF.

This CDR3 is CASGGGSYEQYF. In DNA, the CDR3 is TGTGCCAGCGGGGGCGGATCGTACGAGCAGTACTTC. The chain has TRBV6-5 and TRBJ2-7, with TRBD1 as a possible D gene (6 bases). V was trimmed by 8 bases and J by 4 bases, leaving 12 bases between them. Germline V CDR1 and CDR2: MNHEY, SVGAGI. This CDR3 is built from 12 residues.

The chain couples TRBV7-8 to TRBJ2-1; D may be TRBD1 (7 bases). This CDR3 contains 19 residues. V was shortened by 1 base and J by 3 bases, with 22 bases between the two germline ends. Germline CDR1 is SGHVS and CDR2 is FQNEAQ. In nucleotides, the CDR3 is TGTGCCAGCAGCTTAGGTCGGACAGGAGGAGGGGTAGGCTACAATGAGCAGTTCTTC. Protein: CASSLGRTGGGVGYNEQFF.

V gene TRBV28 combines with J gene TRBJ2-2; 14 bases are shared with TRBD2. V was pared by 4 bases and J by 3 bases, with 7 bases of the junction left unmatched. Per germline, CDR1 MDHEN and CDR2 SYDVKM. The CDR3 spans 18 residues. CDR3: CASSSGLAGGSHTGELFF. For the CDR3, the DNA is TGTGCCAGCAGTTCCGGACTAGCGGGAGGATCGCACACCGGGGAGCTGTTTTTT.

The chain links TRBV11-2 to TRBJ1-2, with 9 positions matching TRBD1. V shed 5 bases and J 0 bases; nucleotides not matched to a gene: 7. The CDR3 covers 16 residues. Germline CDR1 reads SGHAT; CDR2 reads FQNNGV. CDR3 protein: CASSLGQGKTNYGYTF. In nucleotides, the CDR3 is TGTGCCAGCAGCCTAGGACAGGGGAAAACTAACTATGGCTACACCTTC.

The chain employs TRBV6-5 and TRBJ2-3; 10 positions match TRBD2. CDR3 length: 13 amino acids. Trimming removed 7 bases from V and 4 bases from J; junction bases left unmatched: 2. CDR1 is MNHEY, CDR2 SVGAGI, per germline. Written as DNA, the CDR3 is TGTGCCAGCATCGGGACTAGCGCAGATACGCAGTATTTT. Its protein is CASIGTSADTQYF.

The rearrangement uses TRBV29-1 and TRBJ2-7; D possibly corresponds to TRBD2 (5 bases). This CDR3 has 12 residues. CDR1 is SQVTM and CDR2 is ANQGSEA in the germline V gene. Trimming removed 1 base from V and 2 bases from J, with 6 bases in between. The CDR3 DNA sequence: TGCAGCGTTGAAGCGGGGACCTACGAGCAGTACTTC. Amino acid sequence: CSVEAGTYEQYF.

Only one count was recorded for this clone. V usage is TRBV6-6 and J usage is TRBJ2-4; D is unclear. The CDR3 spans 15 residues. Germline lookup yields CDR1 MNHNY and CDR2 SVGAGI (reference sequence). The V end lost 2 bases, the J end lost 0 bases, and 8 bases lay between the germline ends. Here the CDR3 reads CASSYLDTAKNIQYF. The CDR3 region has the DNA TGTGCCAGCAGTTACCTCGATACAGCCAAAAACATTCAGTACTTC.

V and J are TRBV6-1 and TRBJ2-3, with 7 bases identical to TRBD1. Germline assignment: CDR1 MNHNS and CDR2 SASEGT. The V gene end was trimmed by 6 bases and the J gene end by 7 bases; junction bases not matched to a gene: 10. This CDR3 comprises 14 residues. The CDR3 DNA is TGTGCCAGCAGCCCGGGACAGTCTGATAATACGCAGTATTTT. Encoded protein: CASSPGQSDNTQYF.

The chain employs TRBV18 and TRBJ2-3; the D is unclear. The germline V and J ends were trimmed by 5 bases and 4 bases, with 10 bases remaining between them. Germline assignment: CDR1 KGHSH and CDR2 LQKENI. The CDR3 is 13 amino acids. CDR3 residues: CASSLLSADTQYF. DNA for the CDR3: TGTGCCAGCTCATTATTATCCGCAGATACGCAGTATTTT.